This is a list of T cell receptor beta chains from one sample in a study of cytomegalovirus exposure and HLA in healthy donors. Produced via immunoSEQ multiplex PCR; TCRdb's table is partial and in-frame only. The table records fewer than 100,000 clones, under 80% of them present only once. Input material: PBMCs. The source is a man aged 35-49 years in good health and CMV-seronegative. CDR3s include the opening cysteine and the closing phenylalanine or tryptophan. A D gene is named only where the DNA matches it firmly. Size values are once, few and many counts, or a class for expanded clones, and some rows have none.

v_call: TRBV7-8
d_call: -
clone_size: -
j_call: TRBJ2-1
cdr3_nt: TGTGCCAGCAGCCCAGGGGCCGGGTCTTATGAGCAGTTCTTC
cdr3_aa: CASSPGAGSYEQFF

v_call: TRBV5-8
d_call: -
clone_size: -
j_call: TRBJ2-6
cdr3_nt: TGTGCCACCCGAGCTAGGGGGGCCAACGTCCTGACTTTC
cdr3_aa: CATRARGANVLTF

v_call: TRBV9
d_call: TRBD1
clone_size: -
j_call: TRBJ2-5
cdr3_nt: TGTGCCAGCAGCGTAACGACAGGGGGCCTGGGAGAGACCCAGTACTTC
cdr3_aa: CASSVTTGGLGETQYF

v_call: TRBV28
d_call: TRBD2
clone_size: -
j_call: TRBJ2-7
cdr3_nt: TGTGCCAGCAGCTCGGGACTAGCGGACGAAACTACCGAGCAGTACTTC
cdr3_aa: CASSSGLADETTEQYF

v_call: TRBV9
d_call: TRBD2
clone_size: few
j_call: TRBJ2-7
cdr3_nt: TGTGCCAGCAGCGTAGGGGAGGGGCGAAGAGCCTACGAGCAGTACTTC
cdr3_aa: CASSVGEGRRAYEQYF

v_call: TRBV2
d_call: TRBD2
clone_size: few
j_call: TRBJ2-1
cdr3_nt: TGTGCCAGCAGTAGCGGGACGGTGAATGAGCAGTTCTTC
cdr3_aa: CASSSGTVNEQFF

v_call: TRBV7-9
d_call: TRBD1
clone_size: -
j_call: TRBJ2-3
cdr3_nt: TGTGCCAGCAGCTTAGGTTTGATACAGGGGGCAACAGATACGCAGTATTTT
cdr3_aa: CASSLGLIQGATDTQYF

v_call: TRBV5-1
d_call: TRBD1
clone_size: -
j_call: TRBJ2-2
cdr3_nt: TGCGCCAGCAGCCCGCAGGGGGCGAATGGGGCCGGGGAGCTGTTTTTT
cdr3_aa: CASSPQGANGAGELFF

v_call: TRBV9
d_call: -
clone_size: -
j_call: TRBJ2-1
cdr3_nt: TGTGCCAGCAGCGTAGATCCCGGGAGAGACAGTGAGCAGTTCTTC
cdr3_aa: CASSVDPGRDSEQFF

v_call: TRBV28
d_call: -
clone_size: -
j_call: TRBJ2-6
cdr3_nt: TGTGCCAGCACCCAGGGAGGGGCCAACGTCCTGACTTTC
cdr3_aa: CASTQGGANVLTF

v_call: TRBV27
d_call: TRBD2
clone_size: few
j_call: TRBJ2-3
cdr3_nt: TGTGCCAGCAGCAGGGGGTGGGGACTAGCGGTTGCGGCCACAGATACGCAGTATTTT
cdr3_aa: CASSRGWGLAVAATDTQYF

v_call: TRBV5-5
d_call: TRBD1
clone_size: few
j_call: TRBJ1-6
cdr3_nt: TGTGCCAGCAGCTCGGACAGGGGAATGAGCTCCTATAATTCACCCCTCCACTTT
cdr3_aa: CASSSDRGMSSYNSPLHF

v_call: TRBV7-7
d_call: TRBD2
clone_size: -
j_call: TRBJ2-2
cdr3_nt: TGTGCCAGCAGCTCCCTAGCGGGCTCCGGGGAGCTGTTTTTT
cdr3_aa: CASSSLAGSGELFF

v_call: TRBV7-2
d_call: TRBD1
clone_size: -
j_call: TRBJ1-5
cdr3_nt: TGTGCCAGCAGCTCCGGGACAGGGTTTCAGCCCCAGCATTTT
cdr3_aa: CASSSGTGFQPQHF

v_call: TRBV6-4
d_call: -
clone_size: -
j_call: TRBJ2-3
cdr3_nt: TGTGCCAGCAGTGCAAAGCCCGAGGGTACAGATACGCAGTATTTT
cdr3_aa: CASSAKPEGTDTQYF

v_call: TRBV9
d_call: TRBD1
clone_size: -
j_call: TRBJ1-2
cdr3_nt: TGTGCCAGCAGCCCCCGCCCTATTGACAGGGTCGCGGGCTATGGCTACACCTTC
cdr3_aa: CASSPRPIDRVAGYGYTF

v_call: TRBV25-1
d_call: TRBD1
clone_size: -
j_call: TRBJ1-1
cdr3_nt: TGTGCCAGCAGTGACTGGCCACAGGGGTTGGAGGACACTGAAGCTTTCTTT
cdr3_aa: CASSDWPQGLEDTEAFF

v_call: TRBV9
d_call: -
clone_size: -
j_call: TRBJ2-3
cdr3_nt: TGTGCCAGCAGCGTAGGTCAGGGGGAGGTAGATACGCAGTATTTT
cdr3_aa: CASSVGQGEVDTQYF

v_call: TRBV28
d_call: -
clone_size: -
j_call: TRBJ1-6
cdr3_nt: TGTGCCAGCAGTACCAAAGCAGGGCTTGGGGATAATTCACCCCTCCACTTT
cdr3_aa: CASSTKAGLGDNSPLHF

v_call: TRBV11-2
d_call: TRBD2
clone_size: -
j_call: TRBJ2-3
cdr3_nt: TGTGCCAGCAGCTCCCTGACTAGCGGGGGGCCAGATACGCAGTATTTT
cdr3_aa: CASSSLTSGGPDTQYF

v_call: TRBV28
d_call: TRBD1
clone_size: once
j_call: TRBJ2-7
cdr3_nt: TGTGCCAGCAGTTTATACAGGGGGCGATACGAGCAGTACTTC
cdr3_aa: CASSLYRGRYEQYF

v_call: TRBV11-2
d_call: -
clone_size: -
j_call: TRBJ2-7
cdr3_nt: TGTGCCAGCAGCTTTGGGGACACTTACGAGCAGTACTTC
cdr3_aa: CASSFGDTYEQYF

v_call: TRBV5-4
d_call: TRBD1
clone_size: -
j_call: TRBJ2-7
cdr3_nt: TGTGCCAGCAGTGGGACAGGGGTCTCCTACGAGCAGTACTTC
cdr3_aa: CASSGTGVSYEQYF

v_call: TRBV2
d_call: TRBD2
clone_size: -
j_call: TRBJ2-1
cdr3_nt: TGTGCCAGCAGTGTAGGAGCGGGAGGTCGTGGTGAGCAGTTCTTC
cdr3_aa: CASSVGAGGRGEQFF

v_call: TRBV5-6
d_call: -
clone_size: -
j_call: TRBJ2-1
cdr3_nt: TGTGCCAGCAGCTTGGCGGGGGGCCTCCCGAATGAGCAGTTCTTC
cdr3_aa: CASSLAGGLPNEQFF

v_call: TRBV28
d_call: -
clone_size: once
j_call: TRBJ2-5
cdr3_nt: TGTGCCAGCAGTTTTATAGCACAGGGAACGCAAGAGACCCAGTACTTC
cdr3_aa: CASSFIAQGTQETQYF

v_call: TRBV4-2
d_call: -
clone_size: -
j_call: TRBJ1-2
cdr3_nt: TGTGCCAGCAGCCAAGAAGAAAGGGGCGGCGATGGCTACACCTTC
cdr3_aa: CASSQEERGGDGYTF

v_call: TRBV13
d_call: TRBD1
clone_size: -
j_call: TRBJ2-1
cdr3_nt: TGTGCCAGCAGCATTAGGGGGCCTGGGTTCAATGAGCAGTTCTTC
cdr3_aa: CASSIRGPGFNEQFF

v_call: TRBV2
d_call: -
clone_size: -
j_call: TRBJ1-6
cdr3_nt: TGTGCCAGCACCCAAAACCCTAGGCCACCCCTCCACTTT
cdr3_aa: CASTQNPRPPLHF

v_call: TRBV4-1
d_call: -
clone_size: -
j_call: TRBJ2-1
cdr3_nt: TGCGCCAGCAGCCAAGTTGCAGTCACCTACAATGAGCAGTTCTTC
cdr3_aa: CASSQVAVTYNEQFF

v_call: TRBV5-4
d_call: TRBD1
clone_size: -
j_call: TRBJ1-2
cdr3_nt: TGTGCCAGCAGCATACGGACAGGGGGGGATGGCTACACCTTC
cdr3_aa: CASSIRTGGDGYTF

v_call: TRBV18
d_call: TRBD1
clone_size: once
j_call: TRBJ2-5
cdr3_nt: TGTGCCAGCTCACCTACAGGGGCGGGAGAGACCCAGTACTTC
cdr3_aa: CASSPTGAGETQYF